This paragraph covers one TCR beta chain sequence. Its target is not known. This entry belongs to a study of T cells after posttransplantation cyclophosphamide. The CDR3 length is 15 residues. V shed 1 base and J shed 11 bases, with 17 bases lying between them. Germline V gives CDR1 MGHRA, CDR2 YSYEKL. Treatment was busulfan-fludarabine conditioning, a marrow graft, and cyclophosphamide on days +3 and +4. Study results and caveats: Recipient CMV seropositivity and CMV reactivation strongly tracked TRB clonality. Donor-recipient repertoire similarity was low at 1-2 months, rising over year one. Skin or GI-infiltrating T cells shared few TRB sequences with blood.

Some clones are missing from TCRdb's copy, which holds only in-frame ones; the method was immunoSEQ multiplex PCR. The data contain about 12,000 clones, about 1.9% of them singletons. The chain couples TRBV4-1 to TRBJ1-4; D is undetermined. The material sequenced was PBMCs, taken after allogeneic stem cell transplant with posttransplant cyclophosphamide. The source is a male patient between 25 and 40 years old who received an allogeneic stem cell transplant from a related donor, was CMV-positive, and had no GVHD. The T cells may partly be graft donor cells. The CDR3 here is CASSQGILRMKKLFF. For the CDR3, the DNA is TGCGCCAGCAGCCAAGGGATACTAAGAATGAAGAAACTGTTTTTT.